This T cell receptor (beta chain) was obtained from a study of CD8 T cells in ankylosing spondylitis. At least ten counts were recorded for this clonotype. The antigen is unknown. General observations from the study: Clones that were linked to disease were CD8+ and were relatively rare in peripheral blood.

Trimming cost V 4 bases and J 4 bases; bases outside gene matches: 7. The CDR3 is made up of 14 amino acids. From germline, CDR1 is SGDLS and CDR2 YYNGEE. TCRdb re-derived calls from the 5' RACE reads in MiXCR, one entry per CDR3 protein. The sample holds roughly 40,000 distinct CDR3 sequences, around 2.8% seen once. This chain links TRBV9 with TRBJ2-7; 8 nucleotides agree with TRBD1. The sequence came from a male donor with ankylosing spondylitis or in good health (not recorded which). Sequenced material: blood, either unsorted or a sorted T cell fraction (not recorded which). This CDR3 is CASSLRDRWYEQYF. CDR3 nucleotide sequence: TGTGCCAGCAGCCTTCGGGACAGGTGGTACGAGCAGTACTTC.